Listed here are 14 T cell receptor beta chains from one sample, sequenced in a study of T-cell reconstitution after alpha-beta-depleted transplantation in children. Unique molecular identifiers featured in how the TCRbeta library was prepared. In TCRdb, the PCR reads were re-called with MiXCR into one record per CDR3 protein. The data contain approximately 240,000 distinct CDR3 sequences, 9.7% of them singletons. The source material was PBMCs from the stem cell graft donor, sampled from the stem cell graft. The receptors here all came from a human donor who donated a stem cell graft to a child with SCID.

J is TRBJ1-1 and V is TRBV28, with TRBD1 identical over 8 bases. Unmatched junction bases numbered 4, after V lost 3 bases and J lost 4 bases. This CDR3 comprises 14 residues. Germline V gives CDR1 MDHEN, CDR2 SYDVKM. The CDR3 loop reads CASSLAGGFTEAFF. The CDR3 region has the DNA TGTGCCAGCAGTTTGGCAGGGGGCTTCACTGAAGCTTTCTTT.

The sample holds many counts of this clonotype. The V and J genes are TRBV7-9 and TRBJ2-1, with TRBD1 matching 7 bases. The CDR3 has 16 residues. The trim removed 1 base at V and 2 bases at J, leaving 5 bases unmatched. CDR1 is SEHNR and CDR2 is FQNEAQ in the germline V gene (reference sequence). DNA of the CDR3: TGTGCCAGCAGCTTAGGGTGGGACAGTACCTACAATGAGCAGTTCTTC. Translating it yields CASSLGWDSTYNEQFF.

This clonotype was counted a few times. The CDR3 DNA reads TGCGCCAGCAGCTTTTCGGGGGGACCTTACCACGAGCAGTACTTC. Its protein is CASSFSGGPYHEQYF. The chain uses TRBV5-1 and TRBJ2-7; 7 positions agree with TRBD2. This CDR3 contains 15 residues. The J segment lost 5 bases and the V segment lost 2 bases, leaving 10 bases of the junction unmatched. In germline, CDR1 is SGHRS, CDR2 YFSETQ.

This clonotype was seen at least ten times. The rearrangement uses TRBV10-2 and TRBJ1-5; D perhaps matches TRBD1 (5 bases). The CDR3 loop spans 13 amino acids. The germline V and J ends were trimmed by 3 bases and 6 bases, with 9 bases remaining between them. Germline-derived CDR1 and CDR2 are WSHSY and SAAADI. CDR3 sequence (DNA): TGCGCCAGCAGTGATGAGCAGGGTCAGCCCCAGCATTTT. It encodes CASSDEQGQPQHF.

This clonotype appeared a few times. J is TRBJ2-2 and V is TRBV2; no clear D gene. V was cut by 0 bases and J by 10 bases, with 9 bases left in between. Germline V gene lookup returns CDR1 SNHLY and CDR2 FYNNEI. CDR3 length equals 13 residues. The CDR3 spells CASSEALTPELFF. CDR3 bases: TGTGCCAGCAGTGAAGCGCTGACCCCGGAGCTGTTTTTT.

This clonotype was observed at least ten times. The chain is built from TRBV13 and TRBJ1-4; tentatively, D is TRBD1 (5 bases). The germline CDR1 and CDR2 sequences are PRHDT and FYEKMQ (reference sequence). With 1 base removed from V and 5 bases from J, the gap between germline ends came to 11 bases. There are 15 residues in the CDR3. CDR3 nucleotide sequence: TGTGCCAGCAGCTTAGTGGGGACCGCGAATGAAAAACTGTTTTTT. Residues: CASSLVGTANEKLFF.

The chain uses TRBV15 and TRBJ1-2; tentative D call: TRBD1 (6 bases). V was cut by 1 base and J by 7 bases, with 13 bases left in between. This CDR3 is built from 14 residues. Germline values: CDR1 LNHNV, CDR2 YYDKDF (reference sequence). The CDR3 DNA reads TGTGCCACCAGCAGAGCGGGCAGGGGTGCTGGCTACACCTTC. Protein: CATSRAGRGAGYTF.

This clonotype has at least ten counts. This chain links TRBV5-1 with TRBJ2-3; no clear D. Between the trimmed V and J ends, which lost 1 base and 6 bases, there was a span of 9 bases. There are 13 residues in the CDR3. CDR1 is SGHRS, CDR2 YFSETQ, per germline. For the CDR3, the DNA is TGCGCCAGCAGCTTGAATCGTGCGGATACGCAGTATTTT. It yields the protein CASSLNRADTQYF.

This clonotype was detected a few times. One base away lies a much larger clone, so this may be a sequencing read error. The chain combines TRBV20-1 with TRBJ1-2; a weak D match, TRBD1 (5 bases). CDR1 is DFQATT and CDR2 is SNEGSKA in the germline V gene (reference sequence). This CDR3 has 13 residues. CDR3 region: CSATTEAGYGDTF. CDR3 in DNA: TGCAGTGCTACGACAGAAGCGGGGTATGGCGACACCTTC.

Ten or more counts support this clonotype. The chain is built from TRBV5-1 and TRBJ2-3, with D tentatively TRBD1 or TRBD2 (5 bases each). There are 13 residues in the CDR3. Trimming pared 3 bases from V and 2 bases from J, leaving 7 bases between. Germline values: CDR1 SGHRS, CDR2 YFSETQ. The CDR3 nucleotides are TGCGCCAGCAGCTCGGGGCCCACAGATACGCAGTATTTT. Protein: CASSSGPTDTQYF.

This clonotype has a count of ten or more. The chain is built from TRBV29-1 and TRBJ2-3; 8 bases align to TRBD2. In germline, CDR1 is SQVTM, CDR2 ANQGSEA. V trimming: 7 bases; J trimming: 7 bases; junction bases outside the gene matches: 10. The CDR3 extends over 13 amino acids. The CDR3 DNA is TGCAGCGGGGGTAGCGGGGCCGCAAATACGCAGTATTTT. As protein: CSGGSGAANTQYF.

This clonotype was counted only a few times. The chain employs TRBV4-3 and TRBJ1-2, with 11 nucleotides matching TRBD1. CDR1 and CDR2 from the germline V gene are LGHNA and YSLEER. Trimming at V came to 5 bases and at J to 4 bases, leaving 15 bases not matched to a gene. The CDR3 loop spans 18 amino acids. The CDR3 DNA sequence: TGCGCCAGCAGCGCCCCGCCCGGGACAGGGGGGGTCGGCTATGGCTACACCTTC. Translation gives CASSAPPGTGGVGYGYTF.

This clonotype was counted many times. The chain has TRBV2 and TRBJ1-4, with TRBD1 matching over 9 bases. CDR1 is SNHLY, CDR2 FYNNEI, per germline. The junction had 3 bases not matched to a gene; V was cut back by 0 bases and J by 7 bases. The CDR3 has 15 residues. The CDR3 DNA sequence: TGTGCCAGCAGTGAAGCGCCGGGACAGGGTGAAAAACTGTTTTTT. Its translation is CASSEAPGQGEKLFF.

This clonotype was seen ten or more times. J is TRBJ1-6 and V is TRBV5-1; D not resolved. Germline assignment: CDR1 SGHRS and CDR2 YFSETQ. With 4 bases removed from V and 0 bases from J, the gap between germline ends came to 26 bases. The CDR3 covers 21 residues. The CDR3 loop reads CASSPMPLASSMSSYNSPLHF. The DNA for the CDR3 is TGCGCCAGCAGCCCTATGCCATTGGCGTCCTCGATGAGCTCCTATAATTCACCCCTCCACTTT.